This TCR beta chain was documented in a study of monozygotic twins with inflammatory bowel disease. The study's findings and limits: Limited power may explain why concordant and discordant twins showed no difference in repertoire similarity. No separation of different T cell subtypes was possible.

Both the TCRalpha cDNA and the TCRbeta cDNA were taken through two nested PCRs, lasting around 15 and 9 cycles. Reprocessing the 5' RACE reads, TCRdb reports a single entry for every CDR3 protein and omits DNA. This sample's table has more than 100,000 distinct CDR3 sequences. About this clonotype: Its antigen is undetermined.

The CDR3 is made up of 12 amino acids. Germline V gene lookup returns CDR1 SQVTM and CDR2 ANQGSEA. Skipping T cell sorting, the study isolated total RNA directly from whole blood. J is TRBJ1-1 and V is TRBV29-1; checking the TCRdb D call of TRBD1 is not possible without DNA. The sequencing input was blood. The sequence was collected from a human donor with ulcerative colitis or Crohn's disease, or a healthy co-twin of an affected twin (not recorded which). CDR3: CSVEQGRTEAFF. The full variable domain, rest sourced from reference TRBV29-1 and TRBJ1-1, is SAVISQKPSRDICQRGTSLTIQCQVDSQVTMMFWYRQQPGQSLTLIATANQGSEATYESGFVIDKFPISRPNLTFSTLTVSNMSPEDSSIYLCSVEQGRTEAFFGQGTRLTVV.